Each of the 14 T cell receptor beta chains below was sequenced from the same sample in a study of T cell repertoires in cytomegalovirus infection. Antigens for these TCRs are unknown. TCRdb reprocessed the reads with MiXCR, giving one entry per CDR3 protein. The sample contains about 500,000 distinct CDR3 sequences, 30% to 40% of which appear only once. This specimen was cultured PBMCs, taken from culture after CMV antigen stimulation. The source is a human donor in good health (CMV status not recorded). Some clones in this sample may be carry-over from other donors' samples.

V is TRBV10-3 and J is TRBJ2-1, with 7 bases lining up with TRBD2. The CDR3 consists of 16 residues. Germline loops: CDR1 ENHRY, CDR2 SYGVKD. V dropped 2 bases and J dropped 0; count of bases not matched to a gene: 4. CDR3 loop: CAISEGGRGSYNEQFF. CDR3 coding DNA: TGTGCCATCAGTGAGGGCGGGAGAGGCTCCTACAATGAGCAGTTCTTC.

This clonotype was found a few times. The chain combines TRBV7-2 with TRBJ1-1; TRBD1 matches 7 bases. Germline CDR1 reads SGHTA; CDR2 reads FQGNSA. V shed 10 bases, J shed 1 base, and the junction held 6 bases outside the gene matches. This CDR3 is 13 amino acids long. The CDR3 region has the DNA TGTGCCAACTCGGGACAGTCGAACACTGAAGCTTTCTTT. This codes for CANSGQSNTEAFF.

The chain recombines TRBV29-1 with TRBJ2-1; the match to TRBD2 covers 9 bases. Losses at the gene ends were 4 bases for V and 6 bases for J; bases not matched to a gene: 10. The CDR3 length is 15 residues. Germline-derived CDR1 and CDR2 are SQVTM and ANQGSEA. Here the CDR3 DNA reads TGCAGCGTTGCCACTTTAGCGGGAGTTTCCAATGAGCAGTTCTTC. It encodes CSVATLAGVSNEQFF.

Only a few counts were recorded for this clonotype. The chain combines TRBV10-3 with TRBJ2-2, with 8 bases that match TRBD2. This CDR3 contains 19 residues. Germline V gene sequence: CDR1 ENHRY, CDR2 SYGVKD. Trimming at V came to 3 bases and at J to 3 bases, leaving 15 bases not matched to a gene. The CDR3 loop reads CAISDVRGRVAGYTGELFF. In nucleotides, the CDR3 is TGTGCCATCAGTGATGTGAGGGGTAGGGTAGCGGGATACACCGGGGAGCTGTTTTTT.

As concerns this clonotype: A read error is likely, as this CDR3 ends without the conserved phenylalanine or tryptophan. The rearrangement uses TRBV7-2 and TRBJ2-5, with D perhaps matching TRBD1 or TRBD2 (5 bases each). CDR1 and CDR2 from the germline V gene are SGHTA and FQGNSA. CDR3 length: 14 residues. Trimming left V 1 base short and J 8 bases short, with 14 bases between. The CDR3 is CASSLDLGPRTQYL. CDR3 DNA: TGTGCCAGCAGCTTAGACTTGGGACCCAGAACCCAGTACTTA.

The J gene is TRBJ1-5, the V gene TRBV6-1; D is possibly TRBD1 (5 bases). The V gene's germline CDR1 is MNHNS and CDR2 SASEGT. Trimming stripped 8 bases from V and 7 bases from J, with 15 bases between. CDR3 length: 13 amino acids. CDR3: CASGIHGGQPQHF. For the CDR3, the DNA is TGTGCCAGCGGAATCCATGGGGGGCAGCCCCAGCATTTT.

The chain is built from TRBV5-4 and TRBJ2-5; no reliable D call. The ends were cut back, 0 bases at V and 4 bases at J, with 13 bases in the middle. This CDR3 has 15 residues. In germline, CDR1 is SGHNT, CDR2 YYREEE (reference sequence). The CDR3 protein is CASSLGGVVGETQYF. The CDR3 DNA is TGTGCCAGCAGCTTGGGTGGCGTAGTCGGAGAGACCCAGTACTTC. The complete variable domain, with remaining parts taken from reference TRBV5-4 and TRBJ2-5, reads ETGVTQSPTHLIKTRGQQVTLRCSSQSGHNTVSWYQQALGQGPQFIFQYYREEENGRGNFPPRFSGLQFPNYSSELNVNALELDDSALYLCASSLGGVVGETQYFGPGTRLLVL.

This sequence joins TRBV19 and TRBJ2-2; D unclear. Trimming left V 3 bases short and J 1 base short, with 3 bases between. The germline V gene has CDR1 LNHDA and CDR2 SQIVND (reference sequence). CDR3 length equals 13 residues. CDR3 residues: CASSMWNTGELFF. Here the CDR3 DNA reads TGTGCCAGTAGTATGTGGAACACCGGGGAGCTGTTTTTT.

Here the CDR3 reads CASSSRTGENIQYF. CDR3 coding DNA: TGTGCCAGCAGCTCGCGGACAGGGGAAAACATTCAGTACTTC. The rearrangement uses TRBV7-2 and TRBJ2-4, with 9 bases identical to TRBD1. There are 14 residues in the CDR3. Germline V CDR1 and CDR2: SGHTA, FQGNSA. V lost 4 bases and J lost 5; bases outside the gene matches: 3.

V gene TRBV4-1 combines with J gene TRBJ2-3; D may be TRBD2 (6 bases). The CDR3 has 17 amino acids. Trimming took 0 bases from V and 0 from J, leaving 13 bases between them. Germline lookup yields CDR1 MGHRA and CDR2 YSYEKL. CDR3 loop: CASSQDWGTSSTDTQYF. The CDR3 nucleotides are TGCGCCAGCAGCCAAGATTGGGGGACTTCTAGCACAGATACGCAGTATTTT.

This clonotype was picked up a small number of times. The chain's CDR3 is CASSSAPSTDTQYF. CDR3 DNA: TGTGCCAGCAGCTCGGCGCCGAGCACAGATACGCAGTATTTT. The genes are TRBV5-5 and TRBJ2-3; D ambiguous. Germline V CDR1 and CDR2: SGHKS, YYEKEE (reference sequence). CDR3 length: 14 residues. V was shortened by 3 bases and J by 0 bases, with 8 bases between the two germline ends. Looking up the rest from reference TRBV5-5 and TRBJ2-3 gives the full variable domain: DAGVTQSPTHLIKTRGQQVTLRCSPISGHKSVSWYQQVLGQGPQFIFQYYEKEERGRGNFPDRFSARQFPNYSSELNVNALLLGDSALYLCASSSAPSTDTQYFGPGTRLTVL.

This rearrangement joins TRBV20-1 to TRBJ1-2; 7 bases match TRBD1. Trimming at V came to 3 bases and at J to 7 bases, leaving 11 bases not matched to a gene. The CDR3 contains 14 residues. Per the germline V gene, CDR1 is DFQATT and CDR2 is SNEGSKA (reference sequence). CDR3 DNA sequence: TGCAGTGCTAGTCGGCCGGGACAGTACGGTGGCTACACCTTC. Amino acid sequence: CSASRPGQYGGYTF.

This rearrangement joins TRBV6-6 to TRBJ2-6, with D maybe TRBD1 (5 bases). CDR1 MNHNY and CDR2 SVGAGI come from the germline V gene (reference sequence). The CDR3 extends over 14 amino acids. Trimming cost V 7 bases and J 4 bases, with 11 bases left between them. The CDR3 DNA reads TGTGCCAGCACCGAAGGGGCAGGGGCCAACGTCCTGACTTTC. Translated, it gives CASTEGAGANVLTF.

The chain uses TRBV5-4 and TRBJ1-1; the D is unclear. This CDR3 contains 14 residues. The germline V and J ends were trimmed by 3 bases and 1 base, with 10 bases remaining between them. The germline V gene has CDR1 SGHNT and CDR2 YYREEE (reference sequence). The CDR3 spells CASSWPTPNTEAFF. The CDR3 nucleotides are TGTGCCAGCAGCTGGCCGACCCCGAACACTGAAGCTTTCTTT.